This entry concerns a single T cell receptor beta chain. No antigen is known for it. The sample originates from a study of beta chain features in type 1 diabetes. Whole-study results and caveats: For cells with high TCR expression, cDNA sequencing could yield over-representation.

Expressed TCRB transcripts were sequenced because the isolated RNA had all been reverse transcribed beforehand. This table comes from immunoSEQ multiplex PCR, and its TCRdb copy is limited to in-frame clones, with some not included. The repertoire holds about 340,000 clones, with less than 10% as singletons. This receptor was identified in a young woman in good health. The sequenced sample was central memory CD4+ T cells from blood.

The CDR3 sequence is CASSPGLAGRREETQYF. For the CDR3, the DNA is TGTGCCAGCAGCCCGGGACTAGCGGGAAGGCGCGAAGAGACCCAGTACTTC. The V and J genes are TRBV5-6 and TRBJ2-5; the match to TRBD2 covers 13 bases. The J segment lost 3 bases and the V segment lost 4 bases, leaving 9 bases of the junction unmatched. Germline CDR1 and CDR2: SGHDT and YYEEEE. This CDR3 has 17 residues. The variable domain in full, completed from reference TRBV5-6 and TRBJ2-5, reads DAGVTQSPTHLIKTRGQQVTLRCSPKSGHDTVSWYQQALGQGPQFIFQYYEEEERQRGNFPDRFSGHQFPNYSSELNVNALLLGDSALYLCASSPGLAGRREETQYFGPGTRLLVL.